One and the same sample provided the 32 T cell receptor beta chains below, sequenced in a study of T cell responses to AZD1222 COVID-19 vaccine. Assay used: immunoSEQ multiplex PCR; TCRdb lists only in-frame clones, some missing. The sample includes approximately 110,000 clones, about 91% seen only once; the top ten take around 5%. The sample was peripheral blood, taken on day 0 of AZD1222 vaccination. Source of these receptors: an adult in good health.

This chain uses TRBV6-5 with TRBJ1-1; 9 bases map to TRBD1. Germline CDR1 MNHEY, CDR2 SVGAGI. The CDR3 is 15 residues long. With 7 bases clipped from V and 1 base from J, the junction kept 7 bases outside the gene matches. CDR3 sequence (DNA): TGTGCCAGCACTATTGGGACAGGGCCGAACACTGAAGCTTTCTTT. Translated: CASTIGTGPNTEAFF.

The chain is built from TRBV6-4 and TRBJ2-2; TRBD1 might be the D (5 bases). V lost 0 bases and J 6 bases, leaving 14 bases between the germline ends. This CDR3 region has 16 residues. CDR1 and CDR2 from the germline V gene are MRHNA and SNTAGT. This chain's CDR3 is CASSDSYRLGPGELFF. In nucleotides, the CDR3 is TGTGCCAGCAGTGACTCGTACAGGTTGGGGCCCGGGGAGCTGTTTTTT.

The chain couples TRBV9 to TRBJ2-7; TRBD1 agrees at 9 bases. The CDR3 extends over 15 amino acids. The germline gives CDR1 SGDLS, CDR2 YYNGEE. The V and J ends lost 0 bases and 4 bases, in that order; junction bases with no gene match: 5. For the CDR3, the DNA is TGTGCCAGCAGCGTAGATGGACAGGGGACGTACGAGCAGTACTTC. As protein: CASSVDGQGTYEQYF.

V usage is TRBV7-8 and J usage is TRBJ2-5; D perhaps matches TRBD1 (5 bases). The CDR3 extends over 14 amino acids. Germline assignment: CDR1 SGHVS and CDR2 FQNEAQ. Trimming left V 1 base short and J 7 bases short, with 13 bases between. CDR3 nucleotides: TGTGCCAGCAGCTTAGACAGGCTTGCCGTGACCCAGTACTTC. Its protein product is CASSLDRLAVTQYF.

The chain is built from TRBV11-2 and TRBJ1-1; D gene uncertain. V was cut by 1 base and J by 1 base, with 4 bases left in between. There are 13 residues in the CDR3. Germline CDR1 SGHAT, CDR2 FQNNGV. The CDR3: CASSLVENTEAFF. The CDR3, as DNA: TGTGCCAGCAGCTTAGTAGAGAACACTGAAGCTTTCTTT.

The CDR3 loop is CSVDTGQGVNYGYTF. The CDR3 region has the DNA TGCAGCGTAGATACGGGACAGGGAGTAAACTATGGCTACACCTTC. The rearrangement links TRBV29-1 to TRBJ1-2; 9 bases are shared with TRBD1. The germline V gene encodes CDR1 SQVTM and CDR2 ANQGSEA. V was clipped by 6 bases and J by 2 bases; unmatched bases: 10. This CDR3 spans 15 amino acids.

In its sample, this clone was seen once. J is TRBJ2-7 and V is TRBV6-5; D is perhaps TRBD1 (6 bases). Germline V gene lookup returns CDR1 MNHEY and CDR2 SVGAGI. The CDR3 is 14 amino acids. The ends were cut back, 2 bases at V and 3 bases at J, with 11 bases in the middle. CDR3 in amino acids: CASSYRGQNYEQYF. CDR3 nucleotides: TGTGCCAGCAGTTACCGGGGACAAAACTACGAGCAGTACTTC.

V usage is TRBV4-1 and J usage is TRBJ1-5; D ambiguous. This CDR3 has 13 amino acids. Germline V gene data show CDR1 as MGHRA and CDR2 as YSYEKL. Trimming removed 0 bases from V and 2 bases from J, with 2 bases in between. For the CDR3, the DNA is TGCGCCAGCAGCCAAGAACGCAATCAGCCCCAGCATTTT. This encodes CASSQERNQPQHF.

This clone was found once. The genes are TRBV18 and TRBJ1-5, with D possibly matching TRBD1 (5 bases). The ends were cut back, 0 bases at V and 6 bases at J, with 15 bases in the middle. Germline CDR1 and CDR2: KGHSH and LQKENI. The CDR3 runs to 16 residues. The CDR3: CASSPPGQGGSQPQHF. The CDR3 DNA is TGTGCCAGCTCACCACCTGGCCAGGGCGGGAGTCAGCCCCAGCATTTT.

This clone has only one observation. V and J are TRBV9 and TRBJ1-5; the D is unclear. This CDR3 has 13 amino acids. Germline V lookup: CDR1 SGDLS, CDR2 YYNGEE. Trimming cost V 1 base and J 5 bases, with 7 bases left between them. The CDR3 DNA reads TGTGCCAGCAGCGTAACCGACGATCAGCCCCAGCATTTT. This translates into CASSVTDDQPQHF. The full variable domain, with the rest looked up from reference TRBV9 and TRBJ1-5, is DSGVTQTPKHLITATGQRVTLRCSPRSGDLSVYWYQQSLDQGLQFLIQYYNGEERAKGNILERFSAQQFPDLHSELNLSSLELGDSALYFCASSVTDDQPQHFGDGTRLSIL.

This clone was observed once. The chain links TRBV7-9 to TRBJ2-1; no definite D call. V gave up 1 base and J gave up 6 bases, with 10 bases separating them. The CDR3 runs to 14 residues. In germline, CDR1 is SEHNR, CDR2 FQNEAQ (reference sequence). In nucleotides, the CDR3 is TGTGCCAGCAGCTTAGTAGGTCCTGGCAATGAGCAGTTCTTC. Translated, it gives CASSLVGPGNEQFF. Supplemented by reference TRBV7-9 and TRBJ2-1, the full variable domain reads DTGVSQNPRHKITKRGQNVTFRCDPISEHNRLYWYRQTLGQGPEFLTYFQNEAQLEKSRLLSDRFSAERPKGSFSTLEIQRTEQGDSAMYLCASSLVGPGNEQFFGPGTRLTVL.

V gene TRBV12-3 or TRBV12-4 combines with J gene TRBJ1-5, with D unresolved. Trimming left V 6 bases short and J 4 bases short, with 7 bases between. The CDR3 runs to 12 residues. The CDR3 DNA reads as TGTGCCAGCAGCCCCAATAATCAGCCCCAGCATTTT. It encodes CASSPNNQPQHF.

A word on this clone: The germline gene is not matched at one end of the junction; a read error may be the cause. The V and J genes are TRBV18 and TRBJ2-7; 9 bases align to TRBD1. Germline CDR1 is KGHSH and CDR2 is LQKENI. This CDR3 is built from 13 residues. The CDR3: CVSSTGTGYEQYF. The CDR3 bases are TGTGTCAGCTCTACCGGGACAGGGTACGAGCAGTACTTC. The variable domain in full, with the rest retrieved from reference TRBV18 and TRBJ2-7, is NAGVMQNPRHLVRRRGQEARLRCSPMKGHSHVYWYRQLPEEGLKFMVYLQKENIIDESGMPKERFSAEFPKEGPSILRIQQVVRGDSAAYFCVSSTGTGYEQYFGPGTRLTVT.

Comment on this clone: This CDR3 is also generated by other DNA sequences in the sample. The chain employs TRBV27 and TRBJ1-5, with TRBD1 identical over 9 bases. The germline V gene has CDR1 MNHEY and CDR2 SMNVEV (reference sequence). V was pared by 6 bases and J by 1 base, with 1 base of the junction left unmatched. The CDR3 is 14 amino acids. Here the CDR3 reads CASRQGASNQPQHF. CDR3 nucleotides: TGTGCCAGCAGACAGGGGGCGAGCAATCAGCCCCAGCATTTT.

The CDR3: CASSPPGQEGTGELFF. The CDR3 DNA reads as TGTGCCAGCAGCCCTCCGGGACAGGAGGGCACCGGGGAGCTGTTTTTT. The gene calls are TRBV7-9 and TRBJ2-2; 8 bases are shared with TRBD1. The CDR3 totals 16 residues. Germline V gene sequence: CDR1 SEHNR, CDR2 FQNEAQ (reference sequence). The V and J ends lost 5 bases and 4 bases, in that order; junction bases with no gene match: 9. The complete variable domain, with remaining parts taken from reference TRBV7-9 and TRBJ2-2, reads DTGVSQNPRHKITKRGQNVTFRCDPISEHNRLYWYRQTLGQGPEFLTYFQNEAQLEKSRLLSDRFSAERPKGSFSTLEIQRTEQGDSAMYLCASSPPGQEGTGELFFGEGSRLTVL.

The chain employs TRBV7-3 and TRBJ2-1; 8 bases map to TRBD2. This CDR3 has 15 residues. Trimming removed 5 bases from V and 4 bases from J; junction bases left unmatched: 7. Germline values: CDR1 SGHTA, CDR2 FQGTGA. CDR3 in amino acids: CASSPKRGNYNEQFF. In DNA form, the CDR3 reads TGTGCCAGCAGCCCAAAGCGGGGGAATTACAATGAGCAGTTCTTC.

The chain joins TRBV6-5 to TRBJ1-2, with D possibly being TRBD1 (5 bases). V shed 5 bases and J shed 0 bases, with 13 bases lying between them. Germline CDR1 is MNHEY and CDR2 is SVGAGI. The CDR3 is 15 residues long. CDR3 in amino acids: CASSPQGSANYGYTF. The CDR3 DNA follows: TGTGCCAGCAGTCCTCAGGGTTCTGCTAACTATGGCTACACCTTC.

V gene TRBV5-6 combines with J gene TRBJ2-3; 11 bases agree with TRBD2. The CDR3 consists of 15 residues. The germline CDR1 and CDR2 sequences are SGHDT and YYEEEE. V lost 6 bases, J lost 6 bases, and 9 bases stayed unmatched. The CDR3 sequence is CASNQLAGGRDTQYF. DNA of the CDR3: TGTGCCAGCAACCAATTAGCGGGGGGGCGTGATACGCAGTATTTT.

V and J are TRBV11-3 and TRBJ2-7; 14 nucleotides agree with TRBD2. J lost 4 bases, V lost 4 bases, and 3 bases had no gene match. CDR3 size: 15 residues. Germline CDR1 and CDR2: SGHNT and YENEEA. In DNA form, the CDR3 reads TGTGCCAGCAGCTCCGGGACTAGCGGGGGATACGAGCAGTACTTC. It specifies CASSSGTSGGYEQYF.

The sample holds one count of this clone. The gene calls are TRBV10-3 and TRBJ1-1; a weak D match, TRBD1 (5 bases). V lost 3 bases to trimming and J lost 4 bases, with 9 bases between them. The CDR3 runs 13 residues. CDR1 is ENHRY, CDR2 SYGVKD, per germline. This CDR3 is CAISDHGATEAFF. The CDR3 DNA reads TGTGCCATCAGTGATCATGGGGCCACTGAAGCTTTCTTT.

The CDR3, as DNA: TGTGCCAGCAGTACCGCCGGGCCCGGCTATGGCTACACCTTC. Its protein is CASSTAGPGYGYTF. This sequence joins TRBV27 and TRBJ1-2; no reliable D call. The germline V gene encodes CDR1 MNHEY and CDR2 SMNVEV (reference sequence). The V end lost 5 bases, the J end lost 4 bases, and 14 bases lay between the germline ends. This CDR3 has 14 amino acids.

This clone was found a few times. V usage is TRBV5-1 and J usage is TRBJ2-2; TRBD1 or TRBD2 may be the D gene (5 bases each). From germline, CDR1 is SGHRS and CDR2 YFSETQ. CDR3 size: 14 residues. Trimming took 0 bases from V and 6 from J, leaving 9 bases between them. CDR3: CASSLVPGPGELFF. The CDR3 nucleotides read TGCGCCAGCAGCTTGGTCCCGGGGCCCGGGGAGCTGTTTTTT.

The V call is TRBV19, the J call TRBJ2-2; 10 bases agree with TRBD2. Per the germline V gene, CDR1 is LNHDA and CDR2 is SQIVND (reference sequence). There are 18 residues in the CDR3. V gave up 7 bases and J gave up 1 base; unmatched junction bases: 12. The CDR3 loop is CASTPGASGGQNTGELFF. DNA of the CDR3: TGTGCCAGTACCCCCGGCGCTAGCGGGGGCCAGAACACCGGGGAGCTGTTTTTT.

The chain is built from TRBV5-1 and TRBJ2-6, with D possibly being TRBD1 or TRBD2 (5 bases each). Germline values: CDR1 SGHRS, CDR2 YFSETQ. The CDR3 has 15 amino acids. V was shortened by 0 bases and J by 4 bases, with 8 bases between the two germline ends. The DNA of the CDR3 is TGCGCCAGCAGCTTGGTAGGGACCGGGGCCAACGTCCTGACTTTC. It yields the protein CASSLVGTGANVLTF.

The CDR3 DNA is TGTGCCAGCAGCTGGGGGTTGCTAGCCAAAAACATTCAGTACTTC. It encodes CASSWGLLAKNIQYF. The rearrangement joins TRBV5-6 to TRBJ2-4; D is perhaps TRBD1 or TRBD2 (5 bases each). The CDR3 extends over 15 amino acids. The ends were cut back, 3 bases at V and 0 bases at J, with 10 bases in the middle. Germline loops: CDR1 SGHDT, CDR2 YYEEEE. Filled out from reference TRBV5-6 and TRBJ2-4, the complete variable domain reads DAGVTQSPTHLIKTRGQQVTLRCSPKSGHDTVSWYQQALGQGPQFIFQYYEEEERQRGNFPDRFSGHQFPNYSSELNVNALLLGDSALYLCASSWGLLAKNIQYFGAGTRLSVL.

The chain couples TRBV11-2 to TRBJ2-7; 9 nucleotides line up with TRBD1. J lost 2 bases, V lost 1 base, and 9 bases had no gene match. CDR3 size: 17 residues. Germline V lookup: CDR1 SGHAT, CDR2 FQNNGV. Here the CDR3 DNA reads TGTGCCAGCAGCTTAGGGTATGGGACAGGGCTTGCCTACGAGCAGTACTTC. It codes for CASSLGYGTGLAYEQYF.

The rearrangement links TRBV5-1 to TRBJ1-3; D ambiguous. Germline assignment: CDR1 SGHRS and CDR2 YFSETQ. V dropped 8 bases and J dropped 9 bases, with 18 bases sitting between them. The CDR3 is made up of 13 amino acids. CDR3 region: CASTDGIGSTIYF. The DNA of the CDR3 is TGCGCCAGTACCGACGGAATAGGGAGCACCATATATTTT.

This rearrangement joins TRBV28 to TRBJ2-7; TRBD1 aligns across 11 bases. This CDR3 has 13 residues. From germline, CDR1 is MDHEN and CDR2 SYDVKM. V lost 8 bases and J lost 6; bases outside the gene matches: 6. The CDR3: CASRGQGAREQYF. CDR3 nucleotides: TGTGCCAGCCGTGGACAGGGGGCTCGCGAGCAGTACTTC.

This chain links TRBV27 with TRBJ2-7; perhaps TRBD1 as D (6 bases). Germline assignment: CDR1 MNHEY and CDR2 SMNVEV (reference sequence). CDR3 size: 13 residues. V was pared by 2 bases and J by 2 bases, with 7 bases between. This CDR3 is CASSLGTPYEQYF. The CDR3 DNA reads TGTGCCAGCAGTTTAGGGACACCCTACGAGCAGTACTTC.

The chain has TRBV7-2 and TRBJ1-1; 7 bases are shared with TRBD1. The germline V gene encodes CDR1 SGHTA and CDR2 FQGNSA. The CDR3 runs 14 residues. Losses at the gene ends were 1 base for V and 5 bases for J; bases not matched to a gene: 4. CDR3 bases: TGTGCCAGCAGCTTAGGCGACAGGGCTACTGAAGCTTTCTTT. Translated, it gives CASSLGDRATEAFF.

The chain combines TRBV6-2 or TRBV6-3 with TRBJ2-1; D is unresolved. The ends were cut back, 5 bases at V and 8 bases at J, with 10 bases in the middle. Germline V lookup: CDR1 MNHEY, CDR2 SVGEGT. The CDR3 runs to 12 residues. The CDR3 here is CASSPRNHEQFF. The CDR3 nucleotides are TGTGCCAGCAGTCCCCGTAACCATGAGCAGTTCTTC.

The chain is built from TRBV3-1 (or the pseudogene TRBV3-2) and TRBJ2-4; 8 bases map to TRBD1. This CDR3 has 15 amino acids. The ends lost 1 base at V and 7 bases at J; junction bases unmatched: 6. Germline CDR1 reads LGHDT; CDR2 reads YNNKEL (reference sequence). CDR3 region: CASSQAPRTGNIQYF. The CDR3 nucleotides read TGTGCCAGCAGCCAAGCTCCCAGGACAGGGAACATTCAGTACTTC.